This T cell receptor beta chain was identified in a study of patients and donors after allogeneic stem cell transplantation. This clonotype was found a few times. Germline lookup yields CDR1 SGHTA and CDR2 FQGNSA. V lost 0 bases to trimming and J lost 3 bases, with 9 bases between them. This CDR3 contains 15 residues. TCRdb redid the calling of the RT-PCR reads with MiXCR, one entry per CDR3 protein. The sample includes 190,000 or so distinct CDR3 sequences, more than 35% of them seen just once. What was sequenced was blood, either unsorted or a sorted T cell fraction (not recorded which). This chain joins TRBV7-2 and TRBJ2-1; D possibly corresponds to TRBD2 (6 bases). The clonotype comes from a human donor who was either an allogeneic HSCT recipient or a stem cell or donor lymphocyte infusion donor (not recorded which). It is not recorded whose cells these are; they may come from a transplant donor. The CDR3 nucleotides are TGTGCCAGCAGCTTAGCGGGAGGTAACTACAATGAGCAGTTCTTC. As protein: CASSLAGGNYNEQFF.